This entry lists 2 T cell receptor beta chains sequenced from one sample in a study of cytomegalovirus exposure and HLA in healthy donors. PCR amplification relied on 60 Vbeta primers (plus 13 Jbeta primers). Here immunoSEQ multiplex PCR was the method, and the copy in TCRdb shows in-frame clones only, minus some. In the table there are some 180,000 clones, over 70% of which are singletons. The sequenced material came from PBMCs. The receptors stem from a woman in her fifties or sixties in good health and CMV-seropositive.

This chain links TRBV5-4 with TRBJ1-2; D perhaps matches TRBD1 (5 bases). The V end lost 6 bases, the J end lost 3 bases, and 12 bases lay between the germline ends. Germline V CDR1 and CDR2: SGHNT, YYREEE (reference sequence). The length of the CDR3 is 13 residues. Here the CDR3 DNA reads TGTGCCAGCATCCAGGGTAGGGACTATGGCTACACCTTC. Protein product: CASIQGRDYGYTF. The full variable domain, rest sourced from reference TRBV5-4 and TRBJ1-2, is ETGVTQSPTHLIKTRGQQVTLRCSSQSGHNTVSWYQQALGQGPQFIFQYYREEENGRGNFPPRFSGLQFPNYSSELNVNALELDDSALYLCASIQGRDYGYTFGSGTRLTVV.

The V and J genes are TRBV5-6 and TRBJ2-2, with a tentative D call TRBD1 (5 bases). Deletions cut 4 bases from V and 2 bases from J, with 15 bases between. This CDR3 has 16 residues. Per the germline V gene, CDR1 is SGHDT and CDR2 is YYEEEE. As DNA, the CDR3 is TGTGCCAGCAGCGGATTGTCCGGACATAACACCGGGGAGCTGTTTTTT. As protein: CASSGLSGHNTGELFF.